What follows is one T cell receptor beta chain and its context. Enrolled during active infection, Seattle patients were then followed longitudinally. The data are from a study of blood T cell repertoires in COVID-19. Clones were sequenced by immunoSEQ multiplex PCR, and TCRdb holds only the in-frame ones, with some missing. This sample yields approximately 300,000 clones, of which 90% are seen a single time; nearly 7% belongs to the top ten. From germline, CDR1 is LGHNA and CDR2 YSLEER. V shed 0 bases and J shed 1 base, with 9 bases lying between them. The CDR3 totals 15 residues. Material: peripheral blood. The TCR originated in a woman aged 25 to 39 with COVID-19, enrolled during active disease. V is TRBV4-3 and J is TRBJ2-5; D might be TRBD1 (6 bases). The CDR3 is CASSQDRGGQETQYF. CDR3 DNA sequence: TGCGCCAGCAGCCAAGATAGAGGGGGCCAAGAGACCCAGTACTTC.